Below are 32 T cell receptor beta chains sequenced from a single sample in a study of T cells in tuberculosis. Sequencing used immunoSEQ multiplex PCR; TCRdb keeps in-frame clones, though not all of them. The table shows about 37,000 clones, with 94% occurring only once. Sequencing was carried out using PBMCs. The origin of the receptors is a donor between 10 and 35 years old with latent tuberculosis or without tuberculosis infection. Some clones in this sample may be carry-over from other donors' samples.

The chain is built from TRBV5-5 and TRBJ1-1; 7 nucleotides agree with TRBD1. Trimming removed 0 bases from V and 4 bases from J; junction bases left unmatched: 3. This CDR3 has 14 amino acids. Germline lookup yields CDR1 SGHKS and CDR2 YYEKEE (reference sequence). CDR3 DNA sequence: TGTGCCAGCAGCTTGGGAGCAGGGGGCACTGAAGCTTTCTTT. Residues: CASSLGAGGTEAFF.

The rearrangement joins TRBV18 to TRBJ2-7; D is uncertain. The CDR3 totals 15 residues. V gave up 3 bases and J gave up 3 bases, with 15 bases separating them. Looked up from germline, CDR1 is KGHSH and CDR2 is LQKENI. The CDR3 DNA reads as TGTGCCAGCTCACCCGCACGCCAGGCCATCTACGAGCAGTACTTC. Residues: CASSPARQAIYEQYF.

The V call is TRBV11-2, the J call TRBJ2-7, with 7 bases aligning to TRBD1. V trimming: 3 bases; J trimming: 0 bases; junction bases outside the gene matches: 5. CDR3 size: 15 residues. Germline V lookup: CDR1 SGHAT, CDR2 FQNNGV. CDR3: CASSFGRGNSYEQYF. The CDR3 DNA reads TGTGCCAGCAGCTTCGGCAGGGGGAACTCCTACGAGCAGTACTTC.

The table lists this clone with a count of one. V usage is TRBV19 and J usage is TRBJ1-5; a weak D match, TRBD1 (5 bases). Germline V lookup: CDR1 LNHDA, CDR2 SQIVND (reference sequence). The CDR3 covers 17 residues. Trimming took off 2 bases at V and 3 bases at J, with 17 bases between the two ends. CDR3 residues: CASSIRRGDTINQPQHF. CDR3 sequence (DNA): TGTGCCAGTAGTATAAGGAGGGGTGATACTATCAATCAGCCCCAGCATTTT.

The J gene is TRBJ2-3, the V gene TRBV5-4; 11 bases align to TRBD1. The CDR3 is made up of 15 amino acids. V lost 3 bases and J lost 4; bases outside the gene matches: 4. The germline CDR1 and CDR2 sequences are SGHNT and YYREEE (reference sequence). CDR3 in DNA: TGTGCCAGCAGCTCTGGACAGGGGGCGTCAGATACGCAGTATTTT. This codes for CASSSGQGASDTQYF.

This clone was seen just once. This chain connects TRBV10-3 to TRBJ1-1; possible D gene TRBD1, 5 bases. With 4 bases removed from V and 4 bases from J, the gap between germline ends came to 16 bases. Germline V gene sequence: CDR1 ENHRY, CDR2 SYGVKD. This CDR3 contains 15 residues. The CDR3 DNA sequence: TGTGCCATCAGTGTACCGGGGGAGGGTTCCACTGAAGCTTTCTTT. It yields the protein CAISVPGEGSTEAFF.

V gene TRBV6-5 combines with J gene TRBJ2-1; possibly TRBD2 for D (5 bases). Trimming pared 0 bases from V and 7 bases from J, leaving 16 bases between. The germline V gene has CDR1 MNHEY and CDR2 SVGAGI. The CDR3 consists of 16 residues. The DNA for the CDR3 is TGTGCCAGCAGTTACTCGATGGCTAGCCGCGTGAATGAGCAGTTCTTC. This codes for CASSYSMASRVNEQFF.

The sample holds one count of this clone. This chain connects TRBV4-1 to TRBJ1-2; TRBD1 matches 10 bases. J lost 8 bases, V lost 0 bases, and 6 bases had no gene match. The CDR3 is 15 residues long. The germline V gene encodes CDR1 MGHRA and CDR2 YSYEKL. DNA for the CDR3: TGCGCCAGCAGCCAAGAGGACAGGGGGGAGGTAGGCTACACCTTC. This gives the protein CASSQEDRGEVGYTF.

The chain joins TRBV4-1 to TRBJ1-5; D remains ambiguous. Germline V CDR1 and CDR2: MGHRA, YSYEKL. Trimming removed 0 bases at V and 1 base at J, with 16 bases between. The CDR3 is 18 amino acids. CDR3 residues: CASSQDLFRGQSNQPQHF. Here the CDR3 DNA reads TGCGCCAGCAGCCAAGATCTCTTCCGGGGTCAGAGCAATCAGCCCCAGCATTTT.

This chain uses TRBV7-2 with TRBJ1-5, with a weak D call TRBD1 (6 bases). Per germline, CDR1 SGHTA and CDR2 FQGNSA. Trimming removed 1 base at V and 4 bases at J, with 14 bases between. This CDR3 spans 16 amino acids. The CDR3 is CASSLVAPRGNQPQHF. In DNA, the CDR3 is TGTGCCAGCAGCTTAGTGGCGCCTAGGGGGAATCAGCCCCAGCATTTT.

This clone was observed once. This sequence joins TRBV7-2 and TRBJ1-1; weak D call: TRBD1 (6 bases). CDR1 is SGHTA, CDR2 FQGNSA, per germline. The CDR3 runs 14 residues. V gave up 5 bases and J gave up 2 bases, with 12 bases separating them. This chain's CDR3 is CASSRGQSNTEAFF. The CDR3 region has the DNA TGTGCCAGCAGCCGAGGACAGTCCAACACTGAAGCTTTCTTT.

This clone was picked up one time. The chain couples TRBV23-1 to TRBJ2-4; tentative D call: TRBD2 (5 bases). TRBV23-1 is identified as an open reading frame with a role that is uncertain. The CDR3 has 16 residues. Trimming took 2 bases from V and 2 from J, leaving 13 bases between them. The CDR3 sequence: CASSQSRRSPKNIQYF. Written as DNA, the CDR3 is TGCGCCAGCAGTCAAAGTAGGAGGAGTCCCAAAAACATTCAGTACTTC.

The chain links TRBV15 to TRBJ2-3; tentatively, D is TRBD1 (5 bases). The V gene's germline CDR1 is LNHNV and CDR2 YYDKDF (reference sequence). The V gene lost 0 bases and the J gene lost 4 bases, with 11 bases spanning the gap. CDR3 size: 15 residues. DNA for the CDR3: TGTGCCACCAGCAGAGATATTCAAGGGGCAGATACGCAGTATTTT. The encoded protein is CATSRDIQGADTQYF.

The chain uses TRBV10-1 and TRBJ1-2, with a tentative D call TRBD1 (5 bases). The V and J ends lost 3 bases and 8 bases respectively, with 13 bases between them. CDR3 length: 13 residues. From germline, CDR1 is WNHNN and CDR2 SYGVQD (reference sequence). CDR3 protein: CASSDTGEWGYTF. The DNA of the CDR3 is TGCGCCAGCAGTGATACAGGCGAGTGGGGCTACACCTTC.

This rearrangement joins TRBV14 to TRBJ2-3, with TRBD1 as a possible D gene (6 bases). V was cut by 1 base and J by 2 bases, with 10 bases left in between. Per germline, CDR1 SGHDN and CDR2 FVKESK. The CDR3 runs 15 residues. CDR3 bases: TGTGCCAGCAGCCAAGTCAACAGGGTCACAGATACGCAGTATTTT. Encoded protein: CASSQVNRVTDTQYF.

This chain connects TRBV18 to TRBJ1-2; 10 nucleotides line up with TRBD1. J was trimmed by 1 base and V by 1 base; bases with no gene match: 9. CDR1 and CDR2 from the germline V gene are KGHSH and LQKENI. The CDR3 spans 18 residues. The CDR3 nucleotides read TGTGCCAGCTCACCACTACGACAGGGGGCCACGGTTAACTATGGCTACACCTTC. Translation: CASSPLRQGATVNYGYTF.

The rearrangement links TRBV6-6 to TRBJ2-7; tentative D call: TRBD1 (6 bases). V gave up 0 bases and J gave up 2 bases, with 8 bases separating them. Germline V gene lookup returns CDR1 MNHNY and CDR2 SVGAGI (reference sequence). The CDR3 is 14 residues long. The CDR3 region is CASSYSQGTYEQYF. CDR3 nucleotide sequence: TGTGCCAGCAGTTACTCACAGGGAACCTACGAGCAGTACTTC.

This chain connects TRBV4-1 to TRBJ2-2; D might be TRBD2 (6 bases). The V end lost 2 bases, the J end lost 5 bases, and 9 bases lay between the germline ends. The CDR3 contains 14 residues. Germline CDR1 is MGHRA and CDR2 is YSYEKL. The CDR3 here is CASSQSGGTGELFF. As DNA, the CDR3 is TGCGCCAGCAGCCAAAGTGGGGGGACCGGGGAGCTGTTTTTT.

The chain uses TRBV19 and TRBJ1-1; 8 positions agree with TRBD1. V gave up 5 bases and J gave up 9 bases; unmatched junction bases: 11. Looked up from germline, CDR1 is LNHDA and CDR2 is SQIVND (reference sequence). The CDR3 runs 14 residues. The CDR3 spells CASSLLTGGRQAFF. The CDR3 DNA reads as TGTGCCAGTAGTCTACTCACAGGGGGGCGTCAAGCTTTCTTT.

In nucleotides, the CDR3 is TGCGCCAGCACCACAGGGAACACCGGGGAGCTGTTTTTT. Translating gives CASTTGNTGELFF. The rearrangement links TRBV10-2 to TRBJ2-2; possible D gene TRBD1, 5 bases. This CDR3 has 13 amino acids. V lost 7 bases and J lost 1, with 7 bases in between. Germline CDR1 and CDR2: WSHSY and SAAADI.

The J gene is TRBJ2-7, the V gene TRBV18; 10 nucleotides align to TRBD1. The CDR3 totals 16 residues. The V and J ends lost 0 bases and 3 bases, in that order; junction bases with no gene match: 5. The germline CDR1 and CDR2 sequences are KGHSH and LQKENI. DNA of the CDR3: TGTGCCAGCTCACCACCGTGGGACAGGGGTGGCTACGAGCAGTACGTC. This translates into CASSPPWDRGGYEQYV.

The rearrangement links TRBV18 to TRBJ1-1, with D possibly TRBD1 on 6 matching bases. The germline V gene encodes CDR1 KGHSH and CDR2 LQKENI. This CDR3 has 14 amino acids. Trimming took 3 bases from V and 1 from J, leaving 9 bases between them. CDR3: CASSPGHQNTEAFF. The CDR3 nucleotides are TGTGCCAGCTCACCGGGACACCAGAACACTGAAGCTTTCTTT.

The chain couples TRBV5-1 to TRBJ1-2; D might be TRBD1 (5 bases). Germline CDR1 reads SGHRS; CDR2 reads YFSETQ. V was shortened by 3 bases and J by 3 bases, with 18 bases between the two germline ends. The CDR3 contains 16 residues. The CDR3 region is CASSSSVGGSDYGYTF. As DNA, the CDR3 is TGCGCCAGCAGCTCCTCGGTGGGGGGATCGGACTATGGCTACACCTTC.

The CDR3 coding sequence is TGTGCCAGTAGTATTCCGCCAGGGTTGAACACTGAAGCTTTCTTT. This codes for CASSIPPGLNTEAFF. This sequence joins TRBV19 and TRBJ1-1, with D tentatively TRBD1 (5 bases). Per germline, CDR1 LNHDA and CDR2 SQIVND (reference sequence). The CDR3 covers 15 residues. Between the trimmed V and J ends, which lost 3 bases and 0 bases, there was a span of 11 bases.

The chain joins TRBV7-9 to TRBJ2-7, with 7 bases matching TRBD1. The J segment lost 5 bases and the V segment lost 4 bases, leaving 8 bases of the junction unmatched. Germline V gene sequence: CDR1 SEHNR, CDR2 FQNEAQ (reference sequence). The CDR3 loop spans 14 amino acids. Here the CDR3 reads CASSSSGGVDEQYF. CDR3 DNA sequence: TGTGCCAGCAGCTCCTCAGGGGGTGTGGACGAGCAGTACTTC.

This chain connects TRBV7-6 to TRBJ1-1, with unresolved D. Trimming left V 11 bases short and J 1 base short, with 11 bases between. The CDR3 runs to 12 residues. Germline-derived CDR1 and CDR2 are SGHVS and FNYEAQ. For the CDR3, the DNA is TGTGCCCCAGTTGAGGCGAACACTGAAGCTTTCTTT. It codes for CAPVEANTEAFF.

This chain connects TRBV11-3 to TRBJ1-1; D may be TRBD1 (6 bases). CDR1 SGHNT and CDR2 YENEEA come from the germline V gene. With 8 bases removed from V and 3 bases from J, the gap between germline ends came to 13 bases. The CDR3 is made up of 13 amino acids. The CDR3 region is CASGLDSHTEAFF. CDR3 in DNA: TGTGCCAGCGGTTTGGACAGTCACACTGAAGCTTTCTTT.

J is TRBJ2-5 and V is TRBV7-8; 8 bases align to TRBD1. Germline CDR1 reads SGHVS; CDR2 reads FQNEAQ. The CDR3 totals 14 residues. Unmatched junction bases numbered 3, after V lost 5 bases and J lost 1 base. In DNA, the CDR3 is TGTGCCAGCAGCCTCGGGACAGGCCAAGAGACCCAGTACTTC. Translation: CASSLGTGQETQYF.

V is TRBV7-9 and J is TRBJ2-1; possibly TRBD2 for D (5 bases). The germline CDR1 and CDR2 sequences are SEHNR and FQNEAQ (reference sequence). This CDR3 is 16 amino acids long. V was shortened by 4 bases and J by 7 bases, with 20 bases between the two germline ends. CDR3 protein: CASSSEQRPRRNEQFF. DNA of the CDR3: TGTGCCAGCAGCTCTGAACAGCGACCCCGGAGGAATGAGCAGTTCTTC.

The gene calls are TRBV4-1 and TRBJ1-6, with TRBD1 identical over 7 bases. With V trimmed by 1 base and J by 6 bases, 0 bases remained unmatched. The germline V gene encodes CDR1 MGHRA and CDR2 YSYEKL. The CDR3 spans 14 residues. CDR3 DNA: TGCGCCAGCAGCCAAGCAGGGGGTAATTCACCCCTCCACTTT. It is translated as CASSQAGGNSPLHF.

The rearrangement links TRBV9 to TRBJ2-3; D is perhaps TRBD2 (5 bases). V shed 4 bases and J shed 6 bases, with 21 bases lying between them. The CDR3 sequence is 16 residues long. Germline values: CDR1 SGDLS, CDR2 YYNGEE. CDR3 residues: CASSSGYSSFVDTQYF. In DNA form, the CDR3 reads TGTGCCAGCAGCTCGGGGTACTCCTCATTCGTGGATACGCAGTATTTT.

The CDR3 DNA follows: TGCGCCAGCAGTGAGTCGACACAACCCCGGAGGTCACCCCTCCACTTT. It translates to CASSESTQPRRSPLHF. The rearrangement joins TRBV10-2 to TRBJ1-6; D ambiguous. Germline-derived CDR1 and CDR2 are WSHSY and SAAADI. This CDR3 is 16 amino acids long. V gave up 0 bases and J gave up 10 bases, with 16 bases separating them.